This entry is about one T cell receptor beta chain. Its antigen is currently unknown. The sample originates from a study of radiation and T cells in renal cell carcinoma. Study-level background: Nephrectomy followed 15 Gy stereotactic body radiation by 4 weeks. Study-wide findings and caveats: From baseline, blood top tumor clonotypes peaked at 2 weeks post-radiation. No pretreatment tumor biopsies were available for baseline clonotypes.

This CDR3 is built from 16 residues. The V gene end was trimmed by 3 bases and the J gene end by 2 bases; junction bases not matched to a gene: 4. CDR1 is SGHRS and CDR2 is YFSETQ in the germline V gene. Profiled with immunoSEQ multiplex PCR; TCRdb holds only in-frame clones, not every one. The table includes over 45,000 clones, around 78% detected once. Time point meaning: baseline pretreatment blood. Treatment here: 15 Gy SBRT to primary tumor, nephrectomy 4 weeks later. This renal cell carcinoma was of the clear cell type. This sequence originates from a man between 60 and 75 years old with renal cell carcinoma. The input for sequencing was blood, taken from a patient whose treatment included radiotherapy and nephrectomy. This chain links TRBV5-1 with TRBJ2-4, with 11 bases fitting TRBD2. CDR3 nucleotide sequence: TGCGCCAGCAGCTATACTAGCGGGAGCACCAAAAACATTCAGTACTTC. The encoded protein is CASSYTSGSTKNIQYF.